The 29 T cell receptor beta chains in this list originate from one sample, sequenced in a study of Ad26.COV2.S vaccination and SARS-CoV-2 variants. Produced via immunoSEQ multiplex PCR; TCRdb's table is partial and in-frame only. The profile shows roughly 350,000 clones, 80% to 90% of them singletons. Treatment given: some 19 received Ad26.COV2.S at low or high dose, single or two shots; 5 received placebo; per-sample allocation not given. Sampling occurred on day 63 after the first vaccine or placebo injection. The sequenced sample was peripheral blood, obtained in a trial of Ad26.COV2.S vaccine versus placebo. These receptors all come from a person aged 18 to 65 who received the Ad26.COV2.S COVID-19 vaccine or a placebo.

Points on this clone: This same CDR3 is encoded by further DNA sequences in the sample. The chain has TRBV9 and TRBJ2-7; unclear D gene. The CDR3 has 13 amino acids. Trimming removed 0 bases at V and 1 base at J, with 5 bases between. The germline gives CDR1 SGDLS, CDR2 YYNGEE. CDR3 sequence (DNA): TGTGCCAGCAGCGTAGACAGTTCCTACGAGCAGTACTTC. Protein product: CASSVDSSYEQYF.

The chain combines TRBV5-8 with TRBJ2-2, with D maybe TRBD1 (5 bases). Germline V lookup: CDR1 SGHTS, CDR2 YDEGEE. This CDR3 contains 18 residues. The germline V and J ends were trimmed by 6 bases and 0 bases, with 21 bases remaining between them. The CDR3 here is CASNPGSYWTANTGELFF. In DNA form, the CDR3 reads TGTGCCAGCAATCCAGGGTCGTATTGGACGGCGAACACCGGGGAGCTGTTTTTT.

The chain couples TRBV27 to TRBJ2-1; D is possibly TRBD2 (5 bases). Germline CDR1 is MNHEY and CDR2 is SMNVEV (reference sequence). The germline V and J ends were trimmed by 3 bases and 3 bases, with 12 bases remaining between them. The CDR3 runs 15 residues. The CDR3 sequence: CASSFRAGNYNEQFF. The CDR3 nucleotides read TGTGCCAGCAGTTTTAGGGCGGGTAACTACAATGAGCAGTTCTTC.

The genes are TRBV11-2 and TRBJ1-3; D gene unclear. The CDR3 runs 14 residues. The germline V gene encodes CDR1 SGHAT and CDR2 FQNNGV. Trimming cost V 4 bases and J 0 bases, with 7 bases left between them. This CDR3 is CASSSHTSGNTIYF. DNA for the CDR3: TGTGCCAGCAGCTCCCACACCTCTGGAAACACCATATATTTT.

This clone was seen a single time. The V call is TRBV28, the J call TRBJ1-5, with 9 bases matching TRBD1. V gave up 6 bases and J gave up 2 bases; unmatched junction bases: 5. Per germline, CDR1 MDHEN and CDR2 SYDVKM. CDR3 length: 15 residues. In DNA, the CDR3 is TGTGCCAGCAGCGTGACAGGGGGGCGCAATCAGCCCCAGCATTTT. This sequence encodes CASSVTGGRNQPQHF. Using reference TRBV28 and TRBJ1-5 for the parts outside the CDR3, the full variable domain is DVKVTQSSRYLVKRTGEKVFLECVQDMDHENMFWYRQDPGLGLRLIYFSYDVKMKEKGDIPEGYSVSREKKERFSLILESASTNQTSMYLCASSVTGGRNQPQHFGDGTRLSIL.

The CDR3 region is CASSRDLGADTQYF. The CDR3, as DNA: TGTGCCAGCAGCCGGGACCTGGGCGCAGATACGCAGTATTTT. The chain employs TRBV5-8 and TRBJ2-3; either TRBD1 or TRBD2 may fit D (5 bases each). Germline V lookup: CDR1 SGHTS, CDR2 YDEGEE. V gave up 4 bases and J gave up 4 bases, with 13 bases separating them. This CDR3 contains 14 residues. Full variable domain (remainder filled in from reference TRBV5-8 and TRBJ2-3): EAGVTQSPTHLIKTRGQQATLRCSPISGHTSVYWYQQALGLGLQFLLWYDEGEERNRGNFPPRFSGRQFPNYSSELNVNALELEDSALYLCASSRDLGADTQYFGPGTRLTVL.

In this sample, this clone turned up a few times. This chain links TRBV5-6 with TRBJ1-2, with D tentatively TRBD1 (5 bases). This CDR3 has 16 residues. Germline V gene data show CDR1 as SGHDT and CDR2 as YYEEEE. Trimming shortened V by 1 base and J by 3 bases, and 16 bases separated the two germline ends. The CDR3 spells CASSLLAEGEYYGYTF. In DNA form, the CDR3 reads TGTGCCAGCAGCTTGCTTGCGGAAGGGGAATACTATGGCTACACCTTC.

This clone was seen a few times. The CDR3 DNA reads as TGTGCCAGCAGCTTAGTGGCCGGACAGGGGAAGTTTTGGGAAAAACTGTTTTTT. Translation gives CASSLVAGQGKFWEKLFF. The V gene is TRBV7-9, the J gene TRBJ1-4; 9 bases agree with TRBD1. The CDR3 extends over 18 amino acids. Germline V gene data show CDR1 as SEHNR and CDR2 as FQNEAQ (reference sequence). Trimming at V came to 1 base and at J to 8 bases, leaving 14 bases not matched to a gene. The full variable domain, in which reference TRBV7-9 and TRBJ1-4 provide the parts outside the CDR3, is DTGVSQNPRHKITKRGQNVTFRCDPISEHNRLYWYRQTLGQGPEFLTYFQNEAQLEKSRLLSDRFSAERPKGSFSTLEIQRTEQGDSAMYLCASSLVAGQGKFWEKLFFGSGTQLSVL.

V and J are TRBV20-1 and TRBJ2-5, with 13 bases matching TRBD2. The germline gives CDR1 DFQATT, CDR2 SNEGSKA (reference sequence). The V segment lost 3 bases and the J segment 5 bases; nucleotides outside the gene matches: 12. The CDR3 sequence is 17 residues long. The DNA for the CDR3 is TGCAGTGCTAGTACTAGCGGGGGGGCGGTGGGGTTGGAGACCCAGTACTTC. Its translation: CSASTSGGAVGLETQYF.

The chain couples TRBV30 to TRBJ2-5; possibly TRBD2 for D (5 bases). With 8 bases removed from V and 2 bases from J, the gap between germline ends came to 15 bases. This CDR3 is built from 13 residues. Per germline, CDR1 GTSNPN and CDR2 SVGIG (reference sequence). This CDR3 reads CATAEESQETQYF. The DNA of the CDR3 is TGTGCCACCGCGGAGGAAAGTCAAGAGACCCAGTACTTC.

The chain couples TRBV18 to TRBJ1-2; D uncertain. The CDR3 length is 14 residues. The germline V and J ends were trimmed by 1 base and 0 bases, with 6 bases remaining between them. Germline V gives CDR1 KGHSH, CDR2 LQKENI. CDR3 in amino acids: CASSPLQSNYGYTF. CDR3 DNA: TGTGCCAGCTCACCACTACAGTCTAACTATGGCTACACCTTC.

The rearrangement uses TRBV9 and TRBJ2-2; 9 nucleotides line up with TRBD2. The germline V gene encodes CDR1 SGDLS and CDR2 YYNGEE. The CDR3 is 19 residues long. The V segment lost 3 bases and the J segment 4 bases; nucleotides outside the gene matches: 16. CDR3 sequence reads: CASSGGPRREGPGTGELFF. CDR3 nucleotides: TGTGCCAGCAGCGGGGGGCCTCGGCGGGAGGGCCCCGGCACCGGGGAGCTGTTTTTT.

The V gene is TRBV6-2 or TRBV6-3, the J gene TRBJ1-4; D gene unclear. The CDR3 is made up of 15 amino acids. The V gene lost 2 bases and the J gene lost 5 bases, with 12 bases spanning the gap. The germline V gene encodes CDR1 MNHEY and CDR2 SVGEGT. The CDR3 reads CASSYVGRDNEKLFF. CDR3 nucleotide sequence: TGTGCCAGCAGTTACGTGGGCAGAGACAATGAAAAACTGTTTTTT.

The CDR3 is CASSIQNMNTEAFF. CDR3 nucleotide sequence: TGTGCCAGCAGCATACAGAACATGAACACTGAAGCTTTCTTT. The chain is built from TRBV6-5 and TRBJ1-1; D is ambiguous. Germline V CDR1 and CDR2: MNHEY, SVGAGI. The CDR3 extends over 14 amino acids. The V and J ends lost 6 bases and 0 bases respectively, with 11 bases between them.

This clone was observed a few times. The chain uses TRBV5-4 and TRBJ1-1, with 7 positions matching TRBD1. The CDR3 has 14 amino acids. Germline CDR1 and CDR2: SGHNT and YYREEE (reference sequence). The ends lost 3 bases at V and 5 bases at J; junction bases unmatched: 7. The CDR3 loop is CASSSKTGSTEAFF. CDR3 DNA: TGTGCCAGCAGCTCCAAGACAGGGTCAACTGAAGCTTTCTTT. The variable domain in full, completed from reference TRBV5-4 and TRBJ1-1, reads ETGVTQSPTHLIKTRGQQVTLRCSSQSGHNTVSWYQQALGQGPQFIFQYYREEENGRGNFPPRFSGLQFPNYSSELNVNALELDDSALYLCASSSKTGSTEAFFGQGTRLTVV.

The table lists this clone with a few counts. This rearrangement joins TRBV24-1 to TRBJ1-2, with 9 bases lining up with TRBD1. V lost 5 bases to trimming and J lost 7 bases; unmatched junction nucleotides: 4. From germline, CDR1 is KGHDR and CDR2 SFDVKD. This CDR3 region has 13 residues. The CDR3 DNA reads TGTGCCACCAGTGGGGGGACAGGGAGTGGCTACACCTTC. Amino acids: CATSGGTGSGYTF.

In this sample, this clone turned up a few times. The V gene is TRBV6-5, the J gene TRBJ1-1; no clear D gene. The CDR3 is 15 residues long. CDR1 and CDR2 from the germline V gene are MNHEY and SVGAGI. This chain's CDR3 is CVTAAGRIMNTEAFF. The DNA for the CDR3 is TGTGTAACGGCGGCCGGGCGTATTATGAACACTGAAGCTTTCTTT.

The rearrangement links TRBV27 to TRBJ2-7; 8 nucleotides agree with TRBD1. Trimming took 4 bases from V and 4 from J; bases not matched to a gene: 9. Germline V CDR1 and CDR2: MNHEY, SMNVEV (reference sequence). CDR3 length: 15 amino acids. The CDR3 nucleotides read TGTGCCAGCAGTTCCCGGACAGGGATGAAGTACGAGCAGTACTTC. Protein sequence: CASSSRTGMKYEQYF.

CDR3 DNA sequence: TGTGCCAGCAGTTACGTCGGGGTATTCGACGAGCAGTACTTC. As protein: CASSYVGVFDEQYF. The chain couples TRBV6-2 or TRBV6-3 to TRBJ2-7; D may be TRBD2 (5 bases). The germline V and J ends were trimmed by 2 bases and 5 bases, with 13 bases remaining between them. Germline-derived CDR1 and CDR2 are MNHEY and SVGEGT. The CDR3 has 14 amino acids.

V is TRBV10-3 and J is TRBJ2-2; D is possibly TRBD1 (6 bases). CDR3 length: 14 amino acids. The germline V gene encodes CDR1 ENHRY and CDR2 SYGVKD. Trimming left V 5 bases short and J 2 bases short, with 9 bases between. This CDR3 reads CAISRGGNTGELFF. CDR3 DNA: TGTGCCATCAGTAGAGGGGGTAACACCGGGGAGCTGTTTTTT.

This chain uses TRBV25-1 with TRBJ1-1; TRBD1 might be the D (5 bases). From germline, CDR1 is MGHDK and CDR2 SYGVNS. CDR3 length equals 13 residues. V lost 4 bases to trimming and J lost 6 bases, with 12 bases between them. CDR3 sequence reads: CASSVQGLSEAFF. The CDR3 nucleotides are TGTGCCAGCAGTGTCCAGGGATTGTCTGAAGCTTTCTTT.

This clone was observed a few times. The genes are TRBV7-9 and TRBJ1-5; 7 bases align to TRBD1. The CDR3 consists of 14 residues. With V trimmed by 5 bases and J by 3 bases, 4 bases remained unmatched. Germline CDR1 SEHNR, CDR2 FQNEAQ (reference sequence). CDR3 sequence reads: CASSQQGTNQPQHF. The CDR3 region has the DNA TGTGCCAGCAGCCAACAGGGGACCAATCAGCCCCAGCATTTT.

The chain links TRBV5-4 to TRBJ2-3; D perhaps matches TRBD1 (5 bases). The germline V and J ends were trimmed by 2 bases and 1 base, with 11 bases remaining between them. CDR1 is SGHNT, CDR2 YYREEE, per germline (reference sequence). The CDR3 has 15 amino acids. The CDR3 nucleotides are TGTGCCAGCAGCTTTAGACAGACCGGCACAGATACGCAGTATTTT. It is translated as CASSFRQTGTDTQYF.

This chain connects TRBV29-1 to TRBJ1-2, with D possibly being TRBD1 (5 bases). Germline CDR1 is SQVTM and CDR2 is ANQGSEA. CDR3 length equals 13 residues. V shed 0 bases and J shed 8 bases, with 13 bases lying between them. As DNA, the CDR3 is TGCAGCGTTGAAGATCTCGGCTGGGGGGGCTACACCTTC. Residues: CSVEDLGWGGYTF.

The rearrangement uses TRBV7-2 and TRBJ2-2; TRBD1 matches 7 bases. Germline assignment: CDR1 SGHTA and CDR2 FQGNSA. The CDR3 is 14 amino acids. Germline trimming cut 3 bases from V and 6 bases from J; bases unmatched to any gene: 4. CDR3 residues: CASSLMTGSGELFF. The CDR3, as DNA: TGTGCCAGCAGCTTGATGACAGGGTCCGGGGAGCTGTTTTTT.

The chain couples TRBV29-1 to TRBJ2-7; TRBD1 agrees at 9 bases. J was trimmed by 3 bases and V by 4 bases; bases with no gene match: 1. The CDR3 has 12 amino acids. Germline V gene data show CDR1 as SQVTM and CDR2 as ANQGSEA. CDR3 in DNA: TGCAGCGTTGGGGACAGGGTCTACGAGCAGTACTTC. Amino acid sequence: CSVGDRVYEQYF.

This clone was detected only a few times. This rearrangement joins TRBV30 to TRBJ2-3; D is tentatively TRBD1 or TRBD2 (5 bases each). CDR3 size: 13 residues. V shed 5 bases and J shed 2 bases, with 11 bases lying between them. Germline V lookup: CDR1 GTSNPN, CDR2 SVGIG (reference sequence). As DNA, the CDR3 is TGTGCCTGGTCGGGGCTAGACACAGATACGCAGTATTTT. This codes for CAWSGLDTDTQYF.

This chain connects TRBV18 to TRBJ1-4; D is perhaps TRBD1 (6 bases). The V gene lost 3 bases and the J gene lost 7 bases, with 15 bases spanning the gap. Germline-derived CDR1 and CDR2 are KGHSH and LQKENI. The CDR3 totals 15 residues. The CDR3 is CASSPIIADSEKLFF. The CDR3 DNA reads as TGTGCCAGCTCACCGATTATTGCGGACAGTGAAAAACTGTTTTTT.

The rearrangement uses TRBV19 and TRBJ1-5; 7 bases fit TRBD1. This CDR3 comprises 16 residues. CDR1 LNHDA and CDR2 SQIVND come from the germline V gene (reference sequence). J was trimmed by 2 bases and V by 1 base; bases with no gene match: 5. Here the CDR3 reads CASSIVQGQRNQPQHF. The CDR3 DNA follows: TGTGCCAGTAGTATAGTACAGGGACAGCGCAATCAGCCCCAGCATTTT.